Following are 8 T cell receptor beta chains from one sample sequenced in a study of blood T cell repertoires in COVID-19. The assay was immunoSEQ multiplex PCR, and TCRdb's table has in-frame clones only and misses some. The sample lists tens of thousands of clones, roughly four fifths occurring once. The sequenced sample consisted of peripheral blood. The source of these receptors is a human donor in a cohort sampled during active COVID-19.

Only a few counts were recorded for this clone. The chain carries TRBV7-2 and TRBJ1-3, with unresolved D. The V gene lost 0 bases and the J gene lost 4 bases, with 10 bases spanning the gap. The germline gives CDR1 SGHTA, CDR2 FQGNSA. There are 15 residues in the CDR3. The DNA of the CDR3 is TGTGCCAGCAGCTTAGCGTGGGGAGCCGGAAACACCATATATTTT. It codes for CASSLAWGAGNTIYF.

The rearrangement links TRBV14 to TRBJ2-7; the match to TRBD1 covers 7 bases. Unmatched junction bases numbered 6, after V lost 1 base and J lost 0 bases. CDR3 length: 16 amino acids. From germline, CDR1 is SGHDN and CDR2 FVKESK. The DNA for the CDR3 is TGTGCCAGCAGCCAAGTGGCGACAGGGTCCTCCTACGAGCAGTACTTC. It translates to CASSQVATGSSYEQYF. Drawing the rest from reference TRBV14 and TRBJ2-7, the complete variable domain is EAGVTQFPSHSVIEKGQTVTLRCDPISGHDNLYWYRRVMGKEIKFLLHFVKESKQDESGMPNNRFLAERTGGTYSTLKVQPAELEDSGVYFCASSQVATGSSYEQYFGPGTRLTVT.

This chain connects TRBV3-1 (or the pseudogene TRBV3-2) to TRBJ2-3; D is uncertain. This CDR3 spans 12 amino acids. The V and J ends lost 6 bases and 4 bases respectively, with 8 bases between them. Germline CDR1 is LGHDT and CDR2 is YNNKEL (reference sequence). The CDR3 region has the DNA TGTGCCAGCAGGCAAACAGCAGATACGCAGTATTTT. Translation: CASRQTADTQYF.

The sample holds one count of this clone. The gene calls are TRBV29-1 and TRBJ2-1; 12 positions match TRBD2. V shed 5 bases, J shed 9 bases, and the junction held 2 bases outside the gene matches. This CDR3 region has 12 residues. Germline CDR1 and CDR2: SQVTM and ANQGSEA. The CDR3, as DNA: TGCAGCGTTCTACTAGCGGGGGGTGAGCAGTTCTTC. Residues: CSVLLAGGEQFF.

V and J are TRBV18 and TRBJ2-3; possibly TRBD1 for D (5 bases). The germline V gene has CDR1 KGHSH and CDR2 LQKENI. Trimming took 3 bases from V and 2 from J, leaving 15 bases between them. This CDR3 region has 16 residues. DNA for the CDR3: TGTGCCAGCTCACCTTTAGACAGCCTACTCACAGATACGCAGTATTTT. Translation gives CASSPLDSLLTDTQYF.

The table lists this clone with a few counts. The chain uses TRBV15 and TRBJ2-7; 8 bases map to TRBD2. The length of the CDR3 is 15 residues. The ends lost 5 bases at V and 2 bases at J; junction bases unmatched: 8. Germline-derived CDR1 and CDR2 are LNHNV and YYDKDF (reference sequence). The CDR3 is CATSALGGGPYEQYF. CDR3 bases: TGTGCCACCAGCGCGCTCGGGGGGGGACCCTACGAGCAGTACTTC. Full variable domain (remainder filled in from reference TRBV15 and TRBJ2-7): DAMVIQNPRYQVTQFGKPVTLSCSQTLNHNVMYWYQQKSSQAPKLLFHYYDKDFNNEADTPDNFQSRRPNTSFCFLDIRSPGLGDTAMYLCATSALGGGPYEQYFGPGTRLTVT.

The CDR3 spells CASSMRGGGNTEAFF. CDR3 sequence (DNA): TGTGCCAGTAGTATGCGGGGGGGCGGGAACACTGAAGCTTTCTTT. The chain uses TRBV19 and TRBJ1-1; TRBD1 might be the D (6 bases). This CDR3 has 15 residues. V dropped 3 bases and J dropped 1 base, with 12 bases sitting between them. CDR1 and CDR2 (germline): LNHDA, SQIVND (reference sequence).

V gene TRBV5-1 combines with J gene TRBJ2-2; 10 nucleotides agree with TRBD2. CDR1 SGHRS and CDR2 YFSETQ come from the germline V gene. There are 18 residues in the CDR3. After removal of 1 base from V and 5 bases from J, the junction contained 11 bases not matched to a gene. The CDR3 DNA sequence: TGCGCCAGCAGCTTGAGGCCTAGCGGGGGCTCGGGGACCGGGGAGCTGTTTTTT. Protein sequence: CASSLRPSGGSGTGELFF.